Included here is one T cell receptor (beta chain) sequence, with context. What it recognizes is unknown. This sample is drawn from a study of response to subunit inactivated influenza vaccine. MiXCR, applied by TCRdb to the RT-PCR reads, yields one record per CDR3 protein. The table records about 530,000 distinct CDR3 sequences, roughly 10% of them present only once. Trimming stripped 0 bases from V and 5 bases from J, with 18 bases between. The germline V gene has CDR1 SGHRS and CDR2 YFSETQ. CDR3 length: 16 amino acids. Points from the study as a whole: Each seasonal flu vaccination may recruit only limited new T cells, authors suggested.

The sequencing here drew on PBMCs from blood, taken on the day of vaccination. The sequence came from a man between 45 and 60 years old who received an inactivated influenza vaccine. This chain joins TRBV5-1 and TRBJ2-7; perhaps TRBD1 as D (6 bases). CDR3 DNA: TGCGCCAGCAGCTTGGGGACAGTGCATCTCAAGGACGAGCAGTACTTC. Translation gives CASSLGTVHLKDEQYF.